Below, 19 T cell receptor beta chains from the same sample are listed, as sequenced in a study of blood T cell repertoires in COVID-19. Sequencing used immunoSEQ multiplex PCR; TCRdb keeps in-frame clones, though not all of them. Among a few hundred thousand clones listed, roughly 84% were seen once. What was sequenced was peripheral blood. These receptors were taken from a woman aged 18-29 years with acute or convalescent COVID-19.

In the case of this clone: The sample holds other DNA sequences that translate to the same CDR3. This chain connects TRBV12-3 or TRBV12-4 to TRBJ1-2; D remains ambiguous. The CDR3 extends over 11 amino acids. The V gene lost 3 bases and the J gene lost 8 bases, with 7 bases spanning the gap. The CDR3 protein is CASSFGYGYTF. The CDR3 nucleotides read TGTGCCAGCAGTTTCGGGTACGGCTACACCTTC.

The chain uses TRBV6-6 and TRBJ1-5; 7 bases fit TRBD1. The V and J ends lost 5 bases and 7 bases, in that order; junction bases with no gene match: 8. The CDR3 spans 14 residues. Looked up from germline, CDR1 is MNHNY and CDR2 is SVGAGI (reference sequence). CDR3 protein: CASSHRGFGQPQHF. The CDR3 region has the DNA TGTGCCAGCAGTCACAGGGGATTCGGGCAGCCCCAGCATTTT.

The chain couples TRBV2 to TRBJ2-1; a weak D match, TRBD1 (7 bases). Per the germline V gene, CDR1 is SNHLY and CDR2 is FYNNEI. V lost 5 bases, J lost 4 bases, and 21 bases lay in between. The CDR3 contains 17 residues. The CDR3 reads CASSWTTGTEIYNEQFF. The CDR3 DNA sequence: TGTGCCAGCAGTTGGACTACCGGGACAGAAATATACAATGAGCAGTTCTTC. Full variable domain (outside the CDR3, taken from reference TRBV2 and TRBJ2-1): EPEVTQTPSHQVTQMGQEVILRCVPISNHLYFYWYRQILGQKVEFLVSFYNNEISEKSEIFDDQFSVERPDGSNFTLKIRSTKLEDSAMYFCASSWTTGTEIYNEQFFGPGTRLTVL.

The table lists this clone with a few counts. V is TRBV2 and J is TRBJ1-2; the match to TRBD1 covers 7 bases. This CDR3 has 14 amino acids. J lost 4 bases, V lost 6 bases, and 8 bases had no gene match. Germline loops: CDR1 SNHLY, CDR2 FYNNEI. CDR3 nucleotides: TGTGCCAGCAGCGCCCAGGGGGACTCCTATGGCTACACCTTC. Protein product: CASSAQGDSYGYTF.

This chain connects TRBV28 to TRBJ2-7; 8 nucleotides line up with TRBD1. From germline, CDR1 is MDHEN and CDR2 SYDVKM. With V trimmed by 3 bases and J by 4 bases, 5 bases remained unmatched. The CDR3 length is 14 residues. The CDR3 sequence: CASSFLRQGYEQYF. Here the CDR3 DNA reads TGTGCCAGCAGTTTTTTACGACAGGGGTACGAGCAGTACTTC.

In this sample, this clone turned up many times. The identical CDR3 is also encoded by other nucleotide sequences in the sample. V gene TRBV29-1 combines with J gene TRBJ1-5; 8 bases match TRBD1. The CDR3 has 13 residues. The V segment lost 4 bases and the J segment 6 bases; nucleotides outside the gene matches: 5. Germline assignment: CDR1 SQVTM and CDR2 ANQGSEA. In nucleotides, the CDR3 is TGCAGCGTTGCGGGACAGGAGAGTCAGCCCCAGCATTTT. It yields the protein CSVAGQESQPQHF.

This rearrangement joins TRBV30 to TRBJ1-5; D uncertain. The CDR3 is 14 residues long. V gave up 2 bases and J gave up 6 bases, with 14 bases separating them. Germline values: CDR1 GTSNPN, CDR2 SVGIG (reference sequence). This chain's CDR3 is CAWSHLRGAQPQHF. Written as DNA, the CDR3 is TGTGCCTGGAGTCATCTTCGGGGAGCTCAGCCCCAGCATTTT.

This chain uses TRBV9 with TRBJ1-6; possibly TRBD1 for D (6 bases). This CDR3 region has 13 residues. Germline V gives CDR1 SGDLS, CDR2 YYNGEE. Trimming removed 4 bases from V and 13 bases from J, with 15 bases in between. The CDR3 sequence is CASSRDKASPLHF. CDR3 sequence (DNA): TGTGCCAGCAGCCGGGACAAAGCATCCCCCCTCCACTTT.

This clone was counted a few times. V gene TRBV5-5 combines with J gene TRBJ1-5; D is undetermined. Trimming took 1 base from V and 4 from J, leaving 12 bases between them. CDR3 length equals 15 residues. In germline, CDR1 is SGHKS, CDR2 YYEKEE (reference sequence). The CDR3 DNA is TGTGCCAGCAGCTTGAGCGGCAGCATAAATCAGCCCCAGCATTTT. Translated, it gives CASSLSGSINQPQHF.

The chain joins TRBV18 to TRBJ2-5; 13 positions agree with TRBD2. The CDR3 totals 17 residues. After removal of 2 bases from V and 0 bases from J, the junction contained 3 bases not matched to a gene. The germline CDR1 and CDR2 sequences are KGHSH and LQKENI. The DNA for the CDR3 is TGTGCCAGCTCACCAGGGACTAGCGGGACCCACCAAGAGACCCAGTACTTC. Its protein is CASSPGTSGTHQETQYF.

The chain links TRBV6-2 or TRBV6-3 to TRBJ1-5; D gene unclear. Trimming shortened V by 2 bases and J by 0 bases, and 17 bases separated the two germline ends. CDR1 and CDR2 (germline): MNHEY, SVGEGT. There are 18 residues in the CDR3. The CDR3 here is CASSYRDRGVHSNQPQHF. CDR3 coding DNA: TGTGCCAGCAGTTACCGTGACCGGGGAGTCCATAGCAATCAGCCCCAGCATTTT.

This clone was recorded once. The V gene is TRBV30, the J gene TRBJ1-2, with D perhaps matching TRBD1 (6 bases). CDR1 GTSNPN and CDR2 SVGIG come from the germline V gene (reference sequence). The ends were cut back, 1 base at V and 2 bases at J, with 17 bases in the middle. This CDR3 is 16 amino acids long. The CDR3 reads CAWSGRRSQGNYGYTF. For the CDR3, the DNA is TGTGCCTGGAGTGGACGGCGGTCACAGGGAAACTATGGCTACACCTTC.

V and J are TRBV19 and TRBJ2-5, with 8 bases fitting TRBD2. CDR1 is LNHDA and CDR2 is SQIVND in the germline V gene (reference sequence). V was pared by 5 bases and J by 5 bases, with 10 bases of the junction left unmatched. The CDR3 spans 15 residues. The CDR3 spells CASSPEGLDGETQYF. The CDR3 nucleotides read TGTGCCAGTAGTCCCGAGGGACTAGATGGGGAGACCCAGTACTTC.

The chain carries TRBV28 and TRBJ2-7, with 7 nucleotides matching TRBD1. J lost 0 bases, V lost 5 bases, and 4 bases had no gene match. The CDR3 loop spans 14 amino acids. Germline V lookup: CDR1 MDHEN, CDR2 SYDVKM. The CDR3 loop reads CASSPTGNSYEQYF. The CDR3 DNA sequence: TGTGCCAGCAGTCCGACAGGGAACTCCTACGAGCAGTACTTC.

The rearrangement uses TRBV7-3 and TRBJ2-1; 11 nucleotides align to TRBD2. Trimming took 2 bases from V and 3 from J; bases not matched to a gene: 12. Per germline, CDR1 SGHTA and CDR2 FQGTGA. The CDR3 sequence is 19 residues long. The CDR3 region is CASSLGTSGFSEDYNEQFF. CDR3 DNA sequence: TGTGCCAGCAGCTTAGGGACTAGCGGATTCTCGGAAGACTACAATGAGCAGTTCTTC.

The chain combines TRBV5-1 with TRBJ1-1; weak D call: TRBD1 (5 bases). The germline gives CDR1 SGHRS, CDR2 YFSETQ. The V gene lost 0 bases and the J gene lost 1 base, with 10 bases spanning the gap. This CDR3 has 15 amino acids. The CDR3 protein is CASSLGGTGNTEAFF. In DNA form, the CDR3 reads TGCGCCAGCAGCTTGGGGGGCACAGGGAACACTGAAGCTTTCTTT. Full variable domain (missing parts from reference TRBV5-1 and TRBJ1-1): KAGVTQTPRYLIKTRGQQVTLSCSPISGHRSVSWYQQTPGQGLQFLFEYFSETQRNKGNFPGRFSGRQFSNSRSEMNVSTLELGDSALYLCASSLGGTGNTEAFFGQGTRLTVV.

The chain combines TRBV7-9 with TRBJ2-4; 8 positions match TRBD1. The CDR3 spans 16 residues. Germline V gene lookup returns CDR1 SEHNR and CDR2 FQNEAQ (reference sequence). V shed 4 bases, J shed 4 bases, and the junction held 9 bases outside the gene matches. The CDR3 loop reads CASSSTAGGTKNIQYF. In DNA form, the CDR3 reads TGTGCCAGCAGCTCGACCGCAGGGGGCACAAAAAACATTCAGTACTTC. Combining the CDR3 with reference TRBV7-9 and TRBJ2-4 gives the whole variable domain DTGVSQNPRHKITKRGQNVTFRCDPISEHNRLYWYRQTLGQGPEFLTYFQNEAQLEKSRLLSDRFSAERPKGSFSTLEIQRTEQGDSAMYLCASSSTAGGTKNIQYFGAGTRLSVL.

This chain joins TRBV6-2 or TRBV6-3 and TRBJ1-2, with 7 positions matching TRBD1. Germline values: CDR1 MNHEY, CDR2 SVGEGT. With 2 bases clipped from V and 2 bases from J, the junction kept 11 bases outside the gene matches. This CDR3 has 17 residues. CDR3 bases: TGTGCCAGCAGTTACCGACGGGACAGTACGAGGAACTATGGCTACACCTTC. It specifies CASSYRRDSTRNYGYTF.

The genes are TRBV7-2 and TRBJ2-3; D not resolved. Germline V gives CDR1 SGHTA, CDR2 FQGNSA. The CDR3 length is 11 residues. V was cut by 3 bases and J by 11 bases, with 9 bases left in between. The CDR3 region is CASSFSQVQYF. The CDR3 DNA sequence: TGTGCCAGCAGCTTTTCTCAGGTGCAGTATTTT.